This T cell receptor beta chain was profiled in a study of T cell repertoires in cytomegalovirus infection. Study-level background: CMV infection together with matching HLA type was indicated by public TCR beta signatures.

The CDR3 is 14 amino acids. Trimming left V 2 bases short and J 7 bases short, with 15 bases between. CDR1 is SGHTA and CDR2 is FQGNSA in the germline V gene. Via MiXCR, TCRdb re-called the reads, giving one row per CDR3 protein. Of some 220,000 distinct CDR3 sequences listed, around two fifths are singletons. To note about this clonotype: The antigen is not known.

General study points: Adding up the frequency of public TCR beta families identified people who carried CMV plus the relevant HLA. It was HLA-C-restricted CMV-specific TCR beta clonotypes that dominated the response ex vivo.

This TCR derives from a human donor in good health (CMV status not recorded). Some clones in this sample may be carry-over from other donors' samples. The sequencing used CD8+ T cells from cultured PBMCs, collected from culture after CMV antigen stimulation. J is TRBJ2-7 and V is TRBV7-2; D not resolved. This CDR3 reads CASSLRVLYGEQYF. In DNA form, the CDR3 reads TGTGCCAGCAGCTTAAGGGTTTTGTATGGTGAGCAGTACTTC.